This entry is about one T cell receptor beta chain. This clonotype has at least ten counts. The antigen it recognizes is unknown. No much larger clonotype is one base removed from it; base qualities were not supplied. The sample originates from a study of identical twins listed by TCRdb under 2016. Notes on the research overall: To test whether fetal clonotypes persist, the study used deep sequencing on TCR alpha and beta repertoires from monozygotic twins, unrelated adults of various ages, and cord blood. Replicate twin experiments were performed at different times using different library preparation protocols to rule out contamination. Findings and caveats that apply to the study as a whole: Because the same donors could not be followed over many years, the conclusions relied on cross-sectional statistical analysis. Compared with coincidental sharing between unrelated individuals, an excess of low generation-probability sequences was observed among out-of-frame TCR alpha sequences shared between twins. Zero-insertion analyses could be partly confounded by invariant T cells such as MAIT and iNKT, though diverse VJ usage argued against such confounding for most clonotypes. Recombination models systematically underestimated out-of-frame TCR alpha sharing in monozygotic twins but agreed with sharing between unrelated individuals. A weaker excess of twin sharing was found in beta out-of-frame sequences because the signal-to-noise ratio was lowered by fewer shared sequences. Fewer insertions were carried by abundant cord blood beta clonotypes; a weaker similar trend was observed in young adult naive repertoires, while no such trend was observed in memory repertoires.

A distance of 13 bases separates the germline ends of V and J, which lose 1 base and 10 bases respectively. From the cysteine up to the phenylalanine, the CDR3 has a length of 13 residues. Only the CDR3 DNA is retained, 39 bases long and in frame from the first base. CDR1 and CDR2 are drawn from the germline V gene: MNHNS, SASEGT. Preparation of the library involved 5' RACE. For sequencing, an Illumina HiSeq 2000 was employed. Template switching added a universal primer binding site, and the final cDNA carried a unique molecular identifier that allowed TCR cDNA molecules to be counted accurately. Specific primers in the conserved constant-segment region were used to synthesize first-strand cDNA for TCR alpha and beta chains. Each cDNA library was double barcoded, with a SMART-Mk sample barcode plus Illumina barcodes, to control for contamination. TruSeq adapter sequences, together with Illumina sample barcodes, were added in two successive PCR steps. The TCR alpha and beta cDNA libraries were sequenced on the Illumina HiSeq platform using custom primers. For the original study's pipeline: MiGEC was used to process raw reads and extract unique molecular identifiers, and MiXCR was used to find CDR3 positions. Recombination models were inferred per individual with the repgenHMM and IGoR tools using an EM algorithm. The tcR package in R was used for shared clonotype analysis, with sharing normalized by the product of cloneset sizes. Out-of-frame nonproductive sequences were analyzed to study raw recombination free of thymic and clonal selection effects. The public reads were reprocessed in TCRdb via fastp at Q25 and MiXCR, keeping in-frame beta chains. CDR3 protein duplicates are merged, each entry listing the most common genes and DNA. These V and J calls originate from TCRdb's pipeline instead of the authors' own analysis. This sample is represented by 650,000 to 750,000 distinct CDR3 sequences; approximately 21% of them were singletons. In total, the top ten clones hold approximately 4.3% of the sample.

Every donor was a healthy Caucasian. The twin cohort comprised three pairs of female monozygotic twins, all aged about 18 to 29 years. Peripheral blood mononuclear cells were the source from which RNA for the TCR libraries was isolated. In addition, the sample was reused for a study of T cells expressing NK-cell markers. The second study reports: Three sorted T-cell subsets (CD3+CD56+NKG2C+, CD3+CD56+NKG2C- and CD3+CD56-NKG2C+) from about 8 donors had their TCR beta-chain repertoires profiled. Among the eight sequenced donors, only one was HCMV-seronegative, while the other seven were HCMV-seropositive. In several experiments an anti-gammadeltaTCR antibody was added to restrict sorting to alphabetaTCR-expressing T cells. In six or seven donors, the dominant CD3+CD56+NKG2C+ clonotypes ranked among the top 10 CD8+ clonotypes, making up roughly 1.0-7.0% of CD8+ T cells. Those dominant clonotypes were again the most abundant among CD3+CD56-NKG2C+ cells in a handful of donors, at about 28.3-60.1%. It remained unclear whether the expanded NKG2C-expressing T cell clones were specific for HCMV antigens. Randomly selected healthy volunteers, three men and five women, were used as the eight sequenced donors. HCMV-specific IgG was detected in serum with a commercial ELISA kit to determine HCMV serostatus. Bulk peripheral blood T-cell repertoires were additionally sequenced from unsorted PBMC for about 6 donors. Reads were demultiplexed and grouped by UMI with MIGEC, and clonotypes were assembled and quantified with MiTCR. To exclude erroneous sequences, any TCR cDNA sequence not supported by at least two reads was discarded. The tcR package was used for downstream repertoire analysis, and clonotypes were matched across fractions by CDR3 nucleotide sequence plus V segment. Antigen specificity was annotated against VDJdb with VDJmatch, allowing one amino acid substitution in CDR3.

The sequenced material came from PBMCs. The chain is made from TRBV6-1 and TRBJ1-1, with the D gene not confidently named. This sequence was found in a woman aged 18 to 35 in good health. CDR3 region: CASSEESGIRAFF. The sequence in DNA is TGTGCCAGCAGTGAAGAATCTGGGATTAGAGCTTTCTTT.